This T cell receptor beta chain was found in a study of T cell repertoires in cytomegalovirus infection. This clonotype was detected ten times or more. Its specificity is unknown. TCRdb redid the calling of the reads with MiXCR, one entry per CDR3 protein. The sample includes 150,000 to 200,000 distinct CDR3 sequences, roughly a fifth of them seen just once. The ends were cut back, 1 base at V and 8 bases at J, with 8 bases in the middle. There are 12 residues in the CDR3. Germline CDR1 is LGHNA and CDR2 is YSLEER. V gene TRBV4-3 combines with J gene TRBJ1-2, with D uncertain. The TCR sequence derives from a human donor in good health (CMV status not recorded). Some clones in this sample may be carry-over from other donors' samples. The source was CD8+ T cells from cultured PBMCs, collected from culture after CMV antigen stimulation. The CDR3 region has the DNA TGCGCCAGCAGCCAAGGATGGATGGGCTACACCTTC. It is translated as CASSQGWMGYTF.